The clone carrying this TCR beta chain showed up just a few times. Its target is unknown. CDR1 and CDR2 (germline): KGHSH, LQKENI. The length of the CDR3 is 13 residues. Trimming left V 2 bases short and J 3 bases short, with 8 bases between. Each CDR3 protein gets one entry after TCRdb re-called the 5' RACE reads with MiXCR. The sample has some 500,000 distinct CDR3 sequences; approximately 15% are singletons. The data stem from a study of identical twins. General observations from the study: Alpha sequences that were out-of-frame and twin-shared showed an excess of low generation probability.

The sample was also linked to a second study, of yellow fever vaccine responses in identical twins.

This clonotype was sampled from a woman younger than 35 in good health. The specimen was CD4+ T cells sorted from blood. The genes are TRBV18 and TRBJ2-7; a weak D match, TRBD1 (5 bases). CDR3 bases: TGTGCCAGCTCACCAAAACAGGACTACGAGCAGTACTTC. Translating gives CASSPKQDYEQYF.